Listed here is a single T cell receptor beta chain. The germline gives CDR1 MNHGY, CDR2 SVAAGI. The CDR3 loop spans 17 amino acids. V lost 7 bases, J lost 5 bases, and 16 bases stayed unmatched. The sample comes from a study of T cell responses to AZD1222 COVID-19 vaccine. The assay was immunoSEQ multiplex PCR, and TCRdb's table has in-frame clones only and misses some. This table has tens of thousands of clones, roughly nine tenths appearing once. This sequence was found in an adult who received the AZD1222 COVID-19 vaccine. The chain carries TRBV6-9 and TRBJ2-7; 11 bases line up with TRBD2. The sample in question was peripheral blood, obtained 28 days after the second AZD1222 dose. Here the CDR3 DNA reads TGTGCCAGCACCCCACGTAGCGGGGGGGTGATCATCCACGAGCAGTACTTC. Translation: CASTPRSGGVIIHEQYF.